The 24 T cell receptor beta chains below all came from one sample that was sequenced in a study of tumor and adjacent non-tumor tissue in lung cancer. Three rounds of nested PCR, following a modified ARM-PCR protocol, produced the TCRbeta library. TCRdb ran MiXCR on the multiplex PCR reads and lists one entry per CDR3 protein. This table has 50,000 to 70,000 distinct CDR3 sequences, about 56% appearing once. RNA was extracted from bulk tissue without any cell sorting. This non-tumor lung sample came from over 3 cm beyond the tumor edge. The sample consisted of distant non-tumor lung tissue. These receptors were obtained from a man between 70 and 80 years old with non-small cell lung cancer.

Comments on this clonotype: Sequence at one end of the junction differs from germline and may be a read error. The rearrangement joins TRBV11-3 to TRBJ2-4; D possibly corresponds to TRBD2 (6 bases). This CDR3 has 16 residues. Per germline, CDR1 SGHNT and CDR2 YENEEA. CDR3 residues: CASSSNSGLAKSIQYF. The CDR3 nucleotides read TGTGCCAGCAGCTCCAACAGCGGGTTAGCCAAAAGCATTCAGTACTTT.

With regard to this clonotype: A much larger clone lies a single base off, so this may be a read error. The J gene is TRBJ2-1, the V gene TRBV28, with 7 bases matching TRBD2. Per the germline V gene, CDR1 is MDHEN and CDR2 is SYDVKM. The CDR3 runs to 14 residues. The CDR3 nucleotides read TGTGCCGGCAGTTTGTCCACGGGGGGATCTGAGCAGTTCTTC. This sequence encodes CAGSLSTGGSEQFF.

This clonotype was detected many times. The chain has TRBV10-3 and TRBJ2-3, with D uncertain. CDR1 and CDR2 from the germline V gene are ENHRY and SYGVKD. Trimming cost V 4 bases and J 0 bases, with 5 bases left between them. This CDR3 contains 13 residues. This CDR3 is CAISGFSTDTQYF. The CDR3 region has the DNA TGTGCCATCAGTGGCTTTAGCACAGATACGCAGTATTTT.

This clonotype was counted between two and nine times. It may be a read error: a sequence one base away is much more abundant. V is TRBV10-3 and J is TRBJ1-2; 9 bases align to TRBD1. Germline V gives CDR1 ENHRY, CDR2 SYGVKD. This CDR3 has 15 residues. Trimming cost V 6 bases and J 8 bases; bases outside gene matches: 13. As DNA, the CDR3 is TGTGCCATCAGCAAAGGACAGGGGATTGGTGGCGGCTACACCTTC. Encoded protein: CAISKGQGIGGGYTF.

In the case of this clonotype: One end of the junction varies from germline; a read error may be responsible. In DNA form, the CDR3 reads TGTGCCATAAGTGAGTTGGGTAAAAACACCATATATTTT. It specifies CAISELGKNTIYF. The V and J genes are TRBV10-3 and TRBJ1-3; D remains ambiguous. The CDR3 spans 13 residues. Germline CDR1 is ENHRY and CDR2 is SYGVKD.

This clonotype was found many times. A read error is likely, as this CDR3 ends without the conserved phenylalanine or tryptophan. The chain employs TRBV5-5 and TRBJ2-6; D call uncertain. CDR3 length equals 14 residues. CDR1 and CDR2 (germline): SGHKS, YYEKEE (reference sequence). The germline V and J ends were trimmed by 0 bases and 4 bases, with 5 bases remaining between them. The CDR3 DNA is TGTGCCAGCAGCTTGGAGTCCGGGGCCAACGTCCTGACTCTC. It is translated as CASSLESGANVLTL.

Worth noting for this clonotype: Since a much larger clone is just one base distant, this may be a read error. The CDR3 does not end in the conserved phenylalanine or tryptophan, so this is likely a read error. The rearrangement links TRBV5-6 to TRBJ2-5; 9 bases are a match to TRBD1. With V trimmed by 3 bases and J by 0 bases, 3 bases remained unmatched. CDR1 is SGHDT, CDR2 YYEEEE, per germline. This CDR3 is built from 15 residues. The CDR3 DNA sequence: TGTGCCAGCAGCTGGAGGACAGGGGACCAAGAGACCCAGTACTCC. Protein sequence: CASSWRTGDQETQYS.

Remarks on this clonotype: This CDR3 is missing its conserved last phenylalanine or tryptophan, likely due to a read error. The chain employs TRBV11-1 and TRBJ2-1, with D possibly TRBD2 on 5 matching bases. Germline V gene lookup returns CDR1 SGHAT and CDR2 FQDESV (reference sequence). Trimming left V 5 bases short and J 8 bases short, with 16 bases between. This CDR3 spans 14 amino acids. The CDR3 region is CASSPRTGVDEQFY. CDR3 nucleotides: TGTGCCAGCAGCCCCCGGACTGGGGTGGATGAGCAGTTCTAT.

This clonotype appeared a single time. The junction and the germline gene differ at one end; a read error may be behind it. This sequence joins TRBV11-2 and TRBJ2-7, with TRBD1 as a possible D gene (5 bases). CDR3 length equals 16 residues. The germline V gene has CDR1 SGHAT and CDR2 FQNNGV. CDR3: CASTRPGMGNLYEHYF. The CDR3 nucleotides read TGTGCCAGCACAAGACCAGGGATGGGCAATTTGTACGAGCATTACTTC. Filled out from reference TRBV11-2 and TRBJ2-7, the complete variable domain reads EAGVAQSPRYKIIEKRQSVAFWCNPISGHATLYWYQQILGQGPKLLIQFQNNGVVDDSQLPKDRFSAERLKGVDSTLKIQPAKLEDSAVYLCASTRPGMGNLYEHYFGPGTRLTVT.

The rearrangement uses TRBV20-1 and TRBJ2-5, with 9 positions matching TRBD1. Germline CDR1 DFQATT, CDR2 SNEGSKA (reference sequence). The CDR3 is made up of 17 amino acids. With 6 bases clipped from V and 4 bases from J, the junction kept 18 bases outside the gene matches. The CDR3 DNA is TGCAGTGCCAGTACTCCCTGGGGACAGGGAAGGGCAGAGACCCAGTACTTC. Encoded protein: CSASTPWGQGRAETQYF.

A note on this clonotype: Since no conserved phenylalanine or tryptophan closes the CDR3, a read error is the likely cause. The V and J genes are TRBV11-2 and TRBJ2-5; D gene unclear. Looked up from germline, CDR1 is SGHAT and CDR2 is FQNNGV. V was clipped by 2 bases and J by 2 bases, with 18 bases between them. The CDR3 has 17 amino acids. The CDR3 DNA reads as TGTGCCAGCAGCTTATGTCCCCTGGGTGGGGTTCAAGAGACCCAGTACATC. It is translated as CASSLCPLGGVQETQYI.

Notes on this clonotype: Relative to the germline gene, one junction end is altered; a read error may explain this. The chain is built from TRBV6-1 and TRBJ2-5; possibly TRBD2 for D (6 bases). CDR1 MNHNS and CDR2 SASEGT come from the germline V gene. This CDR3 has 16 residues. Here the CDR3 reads CASMRLVGGPVETQYF. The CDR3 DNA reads TGTGCCAGCATGCGACTAGTGGGAGGACCAGTTGAGACGCAGTACTTC.

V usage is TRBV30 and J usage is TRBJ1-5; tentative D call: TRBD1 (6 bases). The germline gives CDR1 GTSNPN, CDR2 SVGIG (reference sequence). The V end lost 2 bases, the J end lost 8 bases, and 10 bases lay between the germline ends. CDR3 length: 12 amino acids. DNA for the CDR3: TGTGCCTGGAGTTTACAGGGTAAGCCCCAGCATTTT. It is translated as CAWSLQGKPQHF.

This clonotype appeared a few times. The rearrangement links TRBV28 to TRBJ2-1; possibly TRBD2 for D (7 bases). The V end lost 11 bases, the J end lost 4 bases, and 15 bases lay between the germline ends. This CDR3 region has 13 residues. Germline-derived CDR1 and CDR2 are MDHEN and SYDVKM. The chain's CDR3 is CASEEGGYNEQFF. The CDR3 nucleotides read TGTGCCTCAGAAGAGGGGGGGTACAATGAGCAGTTCTTC. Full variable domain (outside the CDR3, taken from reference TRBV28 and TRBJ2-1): DVKVTQSSRYLVKRTGEKVFLECVQDMDHENMFWYRQDPGLGLRLIYFSYDVKMKEKGDIPEGYSVSREKKERFSLILESASTNQTSMYLCASEEGGYNEQFFGPGTRLTVL.

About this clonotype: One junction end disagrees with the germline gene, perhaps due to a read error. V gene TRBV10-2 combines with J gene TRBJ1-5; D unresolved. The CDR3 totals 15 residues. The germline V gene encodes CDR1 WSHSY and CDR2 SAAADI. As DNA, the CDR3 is TGCTCCAGCAGCGAAGATCTCATTGGCAATCAGCCCCAACACTTT. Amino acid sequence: CSSSEDLIGNQPQHF.

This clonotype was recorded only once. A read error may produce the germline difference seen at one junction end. CDR3 residues: CASSNPRDWTSF. CDR3 DNA sequence: TGTGCCAGCAGCAACCCACGGGACTGGACGTCCTTC. The chain is built from TRBV7-9 and TRBJ1-2; a weak D match, TRBD1 (5 bases). The CDR3 runs to 12 residues. Germline CDR1 and CDR2: SEHNR and FQNEAQ (reference sequence).

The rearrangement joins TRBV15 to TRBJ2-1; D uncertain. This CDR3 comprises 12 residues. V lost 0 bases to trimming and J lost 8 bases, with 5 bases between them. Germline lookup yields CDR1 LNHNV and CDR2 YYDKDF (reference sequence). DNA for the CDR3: TGTGCCACCAGCAGAGATCATTATGAGCAGTTCTTC. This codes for CATSRDHYEQFF.

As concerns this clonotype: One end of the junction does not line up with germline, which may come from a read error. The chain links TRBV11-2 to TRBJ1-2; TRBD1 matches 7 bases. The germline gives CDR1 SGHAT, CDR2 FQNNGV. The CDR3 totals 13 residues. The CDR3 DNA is TGTGTCAGCAGCTTGGGACAGAGATATGGTTACACCTTC. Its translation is CVSSLGQRYGYTF. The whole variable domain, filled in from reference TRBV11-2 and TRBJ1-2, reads EAGVAQSPRYKIIEKRQSVAFWCNPISGHATLYWYQQILGQGPKLLIQFQNNGVVDDSQLPKDRFSAERLKGVDSTLKIQPAKLEDSAVYLCVSSLGQRYGYTFGSGTRLTVV.

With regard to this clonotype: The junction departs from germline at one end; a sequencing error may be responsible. The CDR3 DNA reads as TGCGCCAGCGGCCAATCTGGGACTACGAACACCGGGGAGCTGTTTTTT. As protein: CASGQSGTTNTGELFF. This chain joins TRBV4-1 and TRBJ2-2; 7 bases align to TRBD2. Germline V lookup: CDR1 MGHRA, CDR2 YSYEKL. The CDR3 sequence is 16 residues long.

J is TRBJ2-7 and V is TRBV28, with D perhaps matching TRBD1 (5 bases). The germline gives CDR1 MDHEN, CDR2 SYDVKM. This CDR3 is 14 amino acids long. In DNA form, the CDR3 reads TGTGCTAATAGAACTTCAGGGATACTATACGAGCAGTACTTC. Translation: CANRTSGILYEQYF.

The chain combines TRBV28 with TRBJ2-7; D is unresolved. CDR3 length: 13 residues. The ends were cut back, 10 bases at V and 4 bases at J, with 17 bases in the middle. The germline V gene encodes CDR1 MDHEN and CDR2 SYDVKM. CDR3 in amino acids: CATLDPTLYEQYF. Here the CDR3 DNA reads TGTGCCACCTTGGATCCGACCTTATACGAGCAGTACTTC.

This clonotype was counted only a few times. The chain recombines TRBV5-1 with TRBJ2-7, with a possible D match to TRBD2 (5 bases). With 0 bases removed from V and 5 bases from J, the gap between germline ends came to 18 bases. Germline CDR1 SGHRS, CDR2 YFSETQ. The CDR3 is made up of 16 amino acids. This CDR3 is CASSLEVGASGNEQYF. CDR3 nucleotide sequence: TGCGCCAGCAGCTTGGAGGTGGGAGCCTCGGGGAACGAGCAGTACTTC.

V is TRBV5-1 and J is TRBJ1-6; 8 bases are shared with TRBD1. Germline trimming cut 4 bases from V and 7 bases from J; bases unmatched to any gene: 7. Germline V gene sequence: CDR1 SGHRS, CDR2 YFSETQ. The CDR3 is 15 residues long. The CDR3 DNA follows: TGCGCCAGCAGCGACCGACAGGGGAACAATTCACCCCTCCACTTT. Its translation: CASSDRQGNNSPLHF.

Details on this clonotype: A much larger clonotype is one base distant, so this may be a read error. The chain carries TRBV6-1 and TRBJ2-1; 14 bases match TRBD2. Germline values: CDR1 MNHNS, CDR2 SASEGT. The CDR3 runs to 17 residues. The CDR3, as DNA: TGTGCCAGCAGGGGACTAGCGGGAGTGGGGGTCGTGGATGAGCAGCTCTTC. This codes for CASRGLAGVGVVDEQLF.